This T cell receptor beta chain was identified during a study of CD4 T cells in relation to SARS-CoV-2 and coronaviruses (dated by TCRdb to about 2021). Study-wide context: In the ViraFEST assay, PBMCs were cultured with antigen for nine to ten days, after which TCR beta CDR3s were sequenced to identify clonal expansions specific to the antigen. Across all 12 patients in the full convalescent cohort, ages ranged from roughly 20 to 72 years, with a median of 38. A different, Illumina-based TCR-beta assay was used to sequence expansion assays from other donors in the study. Shared crossreactive spike epitopes were mapped to their HLA restriction using patient-derived lymphoblastoid cell lines. At the level of individual TCR clonotypes, the study evaluated whether memory CD4+ T cells crossreact between the spike proteins of SARS-CoV-2 and those of common cold coronaviruses. Of the roughly twelve convalescent patients, 8 were male and 4 were female, and two of the subjects were Hispanic. The Adaptive Biotechnologies TCR-sequencing kit was used to sequence samples from three pre-COVID donors and the naive versus memory experiments, whereas other data were Illumina-based. Points the paper makes about the study in general: In approximately 60% of donors, memory CD4+ clonotypes turned up that crossrecognized SARS-CoV-2 and at least one common cold coronavirus spike. Compared with monoreactive clones, crossreactive clones had significantly weaker SARS-CoV-2-driven expansion, a result consistent with antigenic imprinting. Pre-pandemic and post-infection samples were not both contributed by any donor, so tracing of the source of pre-existing responses was limited. The study was constrained by small numbers of patients and of tested TCRs. Naive versus memory sequencing indicated that memory recall responses, rather than primary responses primed during culture, are detected by the assay. Crossreactivity analysis centred on spike protein, so crossreactivity against other viral proteins was not assessed.

Reading from cysteine to phenylalanine, the CDR3 counts 16 amino acids. Only the CDR3 DNA is retained, 48 bases long and in frame from the first base. Per the germline V gene, MNHEY is the CDR1 and SVGAGI is the CDR2. Trimmed from V: 2 bases; trimmed from J: 5 bases; junction bases lacking a gene match: 9. This clone was found once. The target of this receptor is not known. Base qualities are not recorded, but no much larger clone differs from it by a single base. DNA from CEF-cultured naive and memory CD4+ T cells underwent immunoSEQ TCR-beta sequencing at survey level. In the authors' own workflow: Preprocessing removed nonproductive sequences and CDR3s not starting with C, not ending with F or W, or shorter than 7 amino acids. Antigen-specific clonotypes were called with the MANAFEST web app on the basis of expansion relative to the reference and to other culture wells. A clone was considered positive if the clone showed significant expansion compared with the reference culture in 2 of 3 replicate wells at an FDR below 0.05. Positive clones also required significant expansion versus all other tandem wells and an odds ratio above 5. Cultured and uncultured naive and memory CD4+ repertoires were searched for previously identified spike- and CEF-reactive CDR3s. Pairwise Levenshtein distance, computed with the stringdist R package after three terminal residues were trimmed from each end, was used as the measure of CDR3 homology. What TCRdb holds here is the immuneACCESS table cut down to in-frame rearrangements. Part of the clones is not present; checked against another copy, under half of the missing clones reflect an unresolved V gene, and the others are unexplained. The D gene and trimming were derived from the DNA, and the V and J assignments and clone size from that table. The sample includes tens of thousands of clones, with around 82% observed a single time. In total, the top ten clones hold 1% to 1.5% of the sample.

Naive and memory CD4+ T cells were separated from cryopreserved PBMCs by CD4 enrichment followed by EasySep naive CD4+ T cell enrichment. Sorted naive or memory CD4+ T cells (around 10^5) were grown at a 1:1 ratio with T cell-depleted PBMCs and CEF peptides for 10 days. Each peptide culture condition was generally run in triplicate replicate wells. Ficoll-Paque PLUS gradient centrifugation was used to isolate PBMCs from leukapheresis product or whole blood. PBMCs were either used fresh in the expansion assay or cryopreserved at -140 degrees C. The QIAamp Micro DNA Kit was used to extract genomic DNA from the CD4+ T cells.

Sequenced sample: naive CD4+ T cells from PBMCs, cultured in vitro. In the paper's terms, the cell subset or site label means: naive CD4+ T cells isolated by negative enrichment. The chain couples TRBV6-5 to TRBJ2-7; 10 of the junction bases match TRBD2. This TCR came from an adult with COVID-19. This receptor carries the CDR3 CASSYRSGRARNEQYF. Read as DNA, the sequence is TGTGCCAGCAGTTACAGGAGCGGGAGGGCGAGGAACGAGCAGTACTTC.